This T cell receptor beta chain was observed in a study of naive and memory T cell subsets. The ends lost 2 bases at V and 9 bases at J; junction bases unmatched: 6. The CDR3 runs to 16 residues. Germline-derived CDR1 and CDR2 are MDHEN and SYDVKM. For this clonotype: Its cognate antigen is unknown.

Two oligonucleotides, mixed equimolar, formed the beta constant-region primer covering TRBC1 and TRBC2. Four rounds of PCR amplified the ligated cDNA using nested alpha and beta constant-region primers plus SP2. TCRdb reprocessed the UMI-ligation and nested PCR reads via MiXCR and lists one record per CDR3 protein. Counted here are 150,000 or so distinct CDR3 sequences, roughly 20% occurring once; the ten biggest clones make up about 0.11%. Findings of the study overall: Diversity fell and Gini index rose from naive through CM, EM, EMRA. Possibly reflecting memory cells re-expressing CD45RA, a few larger clonotypes occurred in naive repertoires, especially CD8. The power law exponent of TCR abundance differed between naive and memory cells. Over 90% of naive TCR sequences appeared only once, unlike memory subsets.

Four subsets defined by CD45RA and CD27 were sorted after CD3, CD4, CD8 and live/dead staining. The sequenced sample was naive CD4+ T cells from blood. This chain joins TRBV28 and TRBJ2-1; TRBD2 matches at 14 bases. This receptor was obtained from a human donor in good health. The DNA for the CDR3 is TGTGCCAGCAGTTTAGCGGGACTAGCGGGAGTGGGTGAGCAGTTCTTC. It is translated as CASSLAGLAGVGEQFF.